Only a few counts were recorded for the clone carrying this T cell receptor beta chain. Its specificity is unknown. These data are taken from a study of human T cells and chemical hapten exposure. Overall study results and limits: Sensitization with DPC brought no change to TCRs above 1 in 1000 in frequency.

Stated time point: pre-sensitization, week 0. Treatment defined: therapeutic diphenylcyclopropenone sensitization with weekly scalp DPC. Extraction of total RNA was performed on unfractionated whole blood. TCRdb recomputed calls from the RACE reads with MiXCR, one row per CDR3 protein. The sample contains under 60,000 distinct CDR3 sequences, 9.5% to 10% of which appear only once. With 4 bases clipped from V and 5 bases from J, the junction kept 8 bases outside the gene matches. Germline CDR1 reads SGHRS; CDR2 reads YFSETQ. The CDR3 has 15 amino acids. This chain uses TRBV5-1 with TRBJ2-2; 7 nucleotides match TRBD1. The material sequenced was whole blood, taken in connection with sensitization to the hapten diphenylcyclopropenone (DPC). The clonotype comes from a young woman with alopecia areata. Some clones in this sample may be carry-over from other donors' samples. CDR3 in amino acids: CASSLGDSRTGELFF. The CDR3 DNA reads as TGCGCCAGCAGCCTGGGGGACAGCCGGACCGGGGAGCTGTTTTTT. Drawing the rest from reference TRBV5-1 and TRBJ2-2, the complete variable domain is KAGVTQTPRYLIKTRGQQVTLSCSPISGHRSVSWYQQTPGQGLQFLFEYFSETQRNKGNFPGRFSGRQFSNSRSEMNVSTLELGDSALYLCASSLGDSRTGELFFGEGSRLTVL.